One sample yielded the 17 T cell receptor beta chains listed below, sequenced in a study of vaccination and CD4 T cells after COVID-19. Cultured CD4+ T cells had their DNA profiled by the Oncomine TCR Beta short-read assay. TCRdb processed the PCR reads anew with MiXCR; each CDR3 protein has one entry. The sample has more than 10,000 distinct CDR3 sequences; approximately 65% are singletons. Antigens for these TCRs are unknown. Sample treatment: roughly ten-day PBMC culture with coronavirus spike peptide pools or control peptides (ViraFEST assay). Sequencing was done on a sample of CD4+ T cells from blood, cultured in vitro. The receptors shown here come from a human donor who had recovered from COVID-19.

This chain links TRBV19 with TRBJ1-2; 7 bases align to TRBD1. Losses at the gene ends were 7 bases for V and 4 bases for J; bases not matched to a gene: 6. Germline V gene sequence: CDR1 LNHDA, CDR2 SQIVND (reference sequence). CDR3 length equals 13 residues. CDR3 DNA sequence: TGTGCCAGTACGTACGGACAGGCCTATGGCTACACCTTC. This translates into CASTYGQAYGYTF.

This rearrangement joins TRBV19 to TRBJ1-2; 7 nucleotides align to TRBD1. CDR3 size: 13 residues. Germline loops: CDR1 LNHDA, CDR2 SQIVND (reference sequence). V lost 7 bases and J lost 7; bases outside the gene matches: 9. The DNA for the CDR3 is TGTGCCAGTACCCAGACAGGGATTTCTGGCTACACCTTC. It yields the protein CASTQTGISGYTF.

This clonotype turned up a few times. This chain links TRBV28 with TRBJ1-5, with 8 positions matching TRBD1. Germline CDR1 and CDR2: MDHEN and SYDVKM. The V and J ends lost 5 bases and 3 bases, in that order; junction bases with no gene match: 6. The CDR3 extends over 15 amino acids. CDR3 in amino acids: CASSLDRAYNQPQHF. The CDR3 nucleotides read TGTGCCAGCAGTCTGGACAGGGCTTACAATCAGCCCCAGCATTTT.

The rearrangement links TRBV28 to TRBJ2-7; 9 bases map to TRBD1. The CDR3 runs to 18 residues. The germline gives CDR1 MDHEN, CDR2 SYDVKM. V trimming: 2 bases; J trimming: 0 bases; junction bases outside the gene matches: 11. The CDR3 loop reads CASSLSPGTGFSSYEQYF. The CDR3 DNA follows: TGTGCCAGCAGTTTAAGTCCCGGGACAGGGTTTAGCTCCTACGAGCAGTACTTC.

The chain uses TRBV20-1 and TRBJ2-5; no definite D call. CDR1 is DFQATT and CDR2 is SNEGSKA in the germline V gene (reference sequence). This CDR3 has 11 residues. V lost 3 bases to trimming and J lost 7 bases, with 9 bases between them. The CDR3 sequence is CSASVSGTQYF. CDR3 coding DNA: TGCAGTGCTAGCGTGTCAGGGACCCAGTACTTC.

This clonotype has only one observation. The V and J genes are TRBV10-3 and TRBJ2-5; 12 nucleotides line up with TRBD2. Germline V gene data show CDR1 as ENHRY and CDR2 as SYGVKD. CDR3 length: 15 residues. Germline trimming cut 6 bases from V and 0 bases from J; bases unmatched to any gene: 2. CDR3 sequence: CAIRTSGGNQETQYF. The DNA for the CDR3 is TGTGCCATCAGGACTAGCGGGGGAAACCAAGAGACCCAGTACTTC.

This clonotype has only a few counts. J is TRBJ2-2 and V is TRBV11-2, with TRBD2 matching 8 bases. This CDR3 spans 16 amino acids. The germline CDR1 and CDR2 sequences are SGHAT and FQNNGV. Trimming took 1 base from V and 3 from J; bases not matched to a gene: 4. CDR3 region: CASSLVTAGDTGELFF. CDR3 nucleotide sequence: TGTGCCAGCAGCTTAGTTACAGCGGGGGACACCGGGGAGCTGTTTTTT.

This clonotype appeared a few times. The chain recombines TRBV4-1 with TRBJ2-3, with 7 bases identical to TRBD2. Germline V CDR1 and CDR2: MGHRA, YSYEKL. Trimming removed 3 bases from V and 0 bases from J; junction bases left unmatched: 3. The CDR3 extends over 15 amino acids. For the CDR3, the DNA is TGCGCCAGCAGCCACGATAGCGGGAGCACAGATACGCAGTATTTT. Protein product: CASSHDSGSTDTQYF.

The gene calls are TRBV20-1 and TRBJ2-4; 9 bases map to TRBD1. Germline V gene lookup returns CDR1 DFQATT and CDR2 SNEGSKA (reference sequence). This CDR3 spans 14 amino acids. Trimming cost V 5 bases and J 0 bases; bases outside gene matches: 2. CDR3 residues: CSAGQGLAKNIQYF. Here the CDR3 DNA reads TGCAGTGCTGGACAGGGGCTAGCCAAAAACATTCAGTACTTC.

The chain joins TRBV28 to TRBJ2-7; 9 bases fit TRBD2. From germline, CDR1 is MDHEN and CDR2 SYDVKM. With V trimmed by 6 bases and J by 0 bases, 9 bases remained unmatched. The CDR3 spans 16 residues. The CDR3 region has the DNA TGTGCCAGCAGGCATACTAGCGGGCCAAGCTCCTACGAGCAGTACTTC. Translating it yields CASRHTSGPSSYEQYF. Supplemented by reference TRBV28 and TRBJ2-7, the full variable domain reads DVKVTQSSRYLVKRTGEKVFLECVQDMDHENMFWYRQDPGLGLRLIYFSYDVKMKEKGDIPEGYSVSREKKERFSLILESASTNQTSMYLCASRHTSGPSSYEQYFGPGTRLTVT.

This sequence joins TRBV28 and TRBJ2-7; the D gene is possibly TRBD1 (6 bases). The CDR3 totals 14 residues. CDR1 is MDHEN, CDR2 SYDVKM, per germline. V was clipped by 2 bases and J by 2 bases, with 10 bases between them. The CDR3 here is CASSLQGPAYEQYF. The DNA of the CDR3 is TGTGCCAGCAGTTTACAGGGGCCCGCCTACGAGCAGTACTTC.

V gene TRBV20-1 combines with J gene TRBJ1-6; 9 bases are a match to TRBD1. This CDR3 region has 14 residues. Germline V lookup: CDR1 DFQATT, CDR2 SNEGSKA (reference sequence). V lost 1 base, J lost 6 bases, and 1 base stayed unmatched. The CDR3 is CSARATGGNSPLHF. Written as DNA, the CDR3 is TGCAGTGCTAGAGCGACAGGGGGTAATTCACCCCTCCACTTT.

This sequence joins TRBV6-5 and TRBJ2-7, with TRBD2 matching over 13 bases. Trimming took 4 bases from V and 6 from J; bases not matched to a gene: 6. There are 15 residues in the CDR3. CDR1 is MNHEY, CDR2 SVGAGI, per germline. The CDR3 sequence is CASSSATSGRSEQYF. The CDR3 DNA sequence: TGTGCCAGCAGTTCCGCGACTAGCGGGAGGTCCGAGCAGTACTTC.

CDR3 protein: CSVLSGNQPQHF. The CDR3 nucleotides are TGCAGTGTTTTATCGGGCAATCAGCCCCAGCATTTT. This rearrangement joins TRBV20-1 to TRBJ1-5; D unresolved. The germline V gene encodes CDR1 DFQATT and CDR2 SNEGSKA (reference sequence). This CDR3 contains 12 residues. V was clipped by 7 bases and J by 2 bases, with 9 bases between them.

The J gene is TRBJ2-2, the V gene TRBV20-1; D is unclear. This CDR3 region has 14 residues. V lost 1 base and J lost 7, with 13 bases in between. Germline-derived CDR1 and CDR2 are DFQATT and SNEGSKA (reference sequence). DNA of the CDR3: TGCAGTGCTAGAGTTTTTTCGGCTAGCGGGGAGCTGTTTTTT. Its protein is CSARVFSASGELFF.

This clonotype was observed once. The genes are TRBV7-2 and TRBJ1-1; D unresolved. Between the trimmed V and J ends, which lost 5 bases and 6 bases, there was a span of 13 bases. In germline, CDR1 is SGHTA, CDR2 FQGNSA. The CDR3 sequence is 13 residues long. CDR3 DNA sequence: TGTGCCAGCAGCCCCCACGTAATGGCTGAAGCTTTCTTT. Protein product: CASSPHVMAEAFF.

This clonotype was seen only a few times. The rearrangement links TRBV10-2 to TRBJ1-3; no clear D. Germline values: CDR1 WSHSY, CDR2 SAAADI. Trimming took 3 bases from V and 0 from J, leaving 9 bases between them. This CDR3 region has 15 residues. In DNA, the CDR3 is TGCGCCAGCAGTGAAAGGGAAGACTCTGGAAACACCATATATTTT. Translation gives CASSEREDSGNTIYF.